This TCR beta chain comes out of a study of CD8+ T cells in alopecia areata. Trimming shortened V by 3 bases and J by 6 bases, and 15 bases separated the two germline ends. The length of the CDR3 is 14 residues. CDR1 and CDR2 (germline): SGHRS, YFSETQ. cDNA serving as the sequencing template came from extracted, reverse transcribed RNA. The method was immunoSEQ multiplex PCR; TCRdb's version includes in-frame clones alone and lacks a portion of them. Among 95,000 to 110,000 clones listed, around 59% were seen once. Sequencing was carried out using CD4+ T cells sorted from blood. J is TRBJ1-1 and V is TRBV5-1, with D possibly TRBD1 on 5 matching bases. The TCR was taken from a human donor in good health. The CDR3 nucleotides are TGCGCCAGCAGCTCCGACAGTACACCCCCTGAAGCTTTCTTT. It is translated as CASSSDSTPPEAFF.